Shown below are 30 T cell receptor beta chains from a single sample sequenced in a study of shared clonotypes between healthy human individuals. TCRdb's table, derived via immunoSEQ multiplex PCR, lists solely in-frame clones and lacks some. The table lists under 150,000 clones, 65% to 75% of them singletons. Specimen: memory CD8+ T cells sorted from blood. The sample's subset: CD45RO+ cells pooled with CCR7-negative TemRA cells. The receptor source for this set is a woman between 25 and 40 years old in good health.

The V and J genes are TRBV5-4 and TRBJ2-1, with TRBD1 matching over 7 bases. J lost 2 bases, V lost 0 bases, and 5 bases had no gene match. The CDR3 has 16 amino acids. Germline CDR1 SGHNT, CDR2 YYREEE (reference sequence). Here the CDR3 reads CASSLGGGPTYNEQFF. The DNA for the CDR3 is TGTGCCAGCAGCTTGGGAGGGGGCCCGACCTACAATGAGCAGTTCTTC.

The chain recombines TRBV19 with TRBJ1-1, with no clear D. CDR3 length: 14 amino acids. In germline, CDR1 is LNHDA, CDR2 SQIVND (reference sequence). Deletions cut 6 bases from V and 1 base from J, with 12 bases between. The CDR3 loop reads CASRPLKGNTEAFF. The CDR3 DNA is TGTGCCAGTAGGCCCCTCAAAGGGAACACTGAAGCTTTCTTT.

This clone was counted once. This chain links TRBV11-2 with TRBJ1-4, with D unclear. The V gene's germline CDR1 is SGHAT and CDR2 FQNNGV. The CDR3 sequence is 13 residues long. The ends were cut back, 4 bases at V and 7 bases at J, with 10 bases in the middle. The CDR3 nucleotides read TGTGCCAGCAGCTGGAAGTCCCCTGAAAAACTGTTTTTT. Its protein is CASSWKSPEKLFF. Using reference TRBV11-2 and TRBJ1-4 for the parts outside the CDR3, the full variable domain is EAGVAQSPRYKIIEKRQSVAFWCNPISGHATLYWYQQILGQGPKLLIQFQNNGVVDDSQLPKDRFSAERLKGVDSTLKIQPAKLEDSAVYLCASSWKSPEKLFFGSGTQLSVL.

The chain links TRBV5-1 to TRBJ2-3; D is unresolved. The CDR3 spans 12 residues. The V gene lost 2 bases and the J gene lost 11 bases, with 12 bases spanning the gap. Per germline, CDR1 SGHRS and CDR2 YFSETQ. The CDR3 nucleotides are TGCGCCAGCAGCTTATCGTTCGATGGGCAGTATTTT. It yields the protein CASSLSFDGQYF.

The chain is built from TRBV6-6 and TRBJ2-7, with TRBD2 matching 9 bases. Looked up from germline, CDR1 is MNHNY and CDR2 is SVGAGI (reference sequence). The CDR3 has 16 amino acids. V lost 0 bases, J lost 1 base, and 4 bases stayed unmatched. The CDR3: CASSYSGLARSYEQYF. Written as DNA, the CDR3 is TGTGCCAGCAGTTACTCCGGACTAGCGCGATCCTACGAGCAGTACTTC.

At least ten counts were recorded for this clone. The chain couples TRBV7-9 to TRBJ2-3, with D unresolved. This CDR3 is built from 12 residues. Trimming took 2 bases from V and 6 from J, leaving 6 bases between them. The germline V gene encodes CDR1 SEHNR and CDR2 FQNEAQ (reference sequence). The CDR3 DNA reads as TGTGCCAGCAGCTTATCTGGGGATACGCAGTATTTT. This translates into CASSLSGDTQYF.

The chain uses TRBV13 and TRBJ2-7; 7 bases agree with TRBD2. The germline gives CDR1 PRHDT, CDR2 FYEKMQ (reference sequence). This CDR3 region has 14 residues. Trimming took 1 base from V and 6 from J; bases not matched to a gene: 6. CDR3 coding DNA: TGTGCCAGCAGCTTAGAGGCGGGAGCTGTCGAGCAGTACTTC. Translation: CASSLEAGAVEQYF.

V is TRBV5-1 and J is TRBJ1-2, with D unresolved. Looked up from germline, CDR1 is SGHRS and CDR2 is YFSETQ. With 0 bases removed from V and 7 bases from J, the gap between germline ends came to 10 bases. The CDR3 is 13 amino acids. Here the CDR3 DNA reads TGCGCCAGCAGCTTGGTTGGTGCGGGTGGCTACACCTTC. Amino acids: CASSLVGAGGYTF.

There are a few counts of this clone. The chain has TRBV25-1 and TRBJ2-7; 9 bases fit TRBD2. Germline V gives CDR1 MGHDK, CDR2 SYGVNS. The CDR3 extends over 17 amino acids. V was pared by 4 bases and J by 6 bases, with 16 bases of the junction left unmatched. Here the CDR3 DNA reads TGTGCCAGCAGTGCCACCGGATCTAGCGGGACGAGTCTCGAGCAGTACTTC. It codes for CASSATGSSGTSLEQYF.

The V gene is TRBV27, the J gene TRBJ1-5; D gene uncertain. The CDR3 totals 12 residues. Germline CDR1 and CDR2: MNHEY and SMNVEV (reference sequence). V lost 3 bases and J lost 7, with 7 bases in between. CDR3 sequence reads: CASSFLGQPQHF. In DNA, the CDR3 is TGTGCCAGCAGTTTCCTCGGGCAGCCCCAGCATTTT.

The chain has TRBV7-2 and TRBJ2-3, with D perhaps matching TRBD2 (5 bases). Germline-derived CDR1 and CDR2 are SGHTA and FQGNSA. This CDR3 spans 15 amino acids. V lost 5 bases and J lost 0, with 12 bases in between. The CDR3 protein is CASSHDYLSTDTQYF. For the CDR3, the DNA is TGTGCCAGCAGCCACGACTATCTTAGCACAGATACGCAGTATTTT. Drawing the rest from reference TRBV7-2 and TRBJ2-3, the complete variable domain is GAGVSQSPSNKVTEKGKDVELRCDPISGHTALYWYRQSLGQGLEFLIYFQGNSAPDKSGLPSDRFSAERTGGSVSTLTIQRTQQEDSAVYLCASSHDYLSTDTQYFGPGTRLTVL.

This clone was seen repeatedly, ten times or more. This chain joins TRBV11-2 and TRBJ1-2; 12 bases match TRBD1. Losses at the gene ends were 3 bases for V and 4 bases for J; bases not matched to a gene: 9. The CDR3 length is 17 residues. CDR1 and CDR2 from the germline V gene are SGHAT and FQNNGV. The CDR3 loop reads CASSFSGTGGAVYGYTF. The CDR3 coding sequence is TGTGCCAGCAGCTTTAGCGGGACAGGGGGCGCCGTCTATGGCTACACCTTC.

V gene TRBV6-6 combines with J gene TRBJ2-7; D remains unclear. CDR1 and CDR2 (germline): MNHNY, SVGAGI (reference sequence). V dropped 4 bases and J dropped 0 bases, with 10 bases sitting between them. The length of the CDR3 is 14 residues. CDR3 sequence (DNA): TGTGCCAGCAGTTCGTCGCAGGCCTCCTACGAGCAGTACTTC. It encodes CASSSSQASYEQYF.

This clone was recorded at least ten times. This rearrangement joins TRBV28 to TRBJ2-4; D may be TRBD1 or TRBD2 (5 bases each). The V gene lost 7 bases and the J gene lost 4 bases, with 20 bases spanning the gap. This CDR3 region has 16 residues. Germline V gene sequence: CDR1 MDHEN, CDR2 SYDVKM. The CDR3 protein is CASTGGGWVRKNIQYF. The CDR3 DNA reads TGTGCCAGCACGGGTGGGGGATGGGTGAGGAAAAACATTCAGTACTTC.

The chain employs TRBV6-1 and TRBJ2-6; TRBD1 matches at 7 bases. V lost 1 base and J lost 2; bases outside the gene matches: 8. The CDR3 totals 18 residues. Germline V gene sequence: CDR1 MNHNS, CDR2 SASEGT. Here the CDR3 DNA reads TGTGCCAGCAGTGAAGGCAGACAGGGCGAGACTGGGGCCAACGTCCTGACTTTC. Protein product: CASSEGRQGETGANVLTF.

This chain links TRBV6-1 with TRBJ2-3; TRBD2 matches 7 bases. V lost 1 base to trimming and J lost 4 bases; unmatched junction nucleotides: 5. This CDR3 contains 15 residues. CDR1 and CDR2 from the germline V gene are MNHNS and SASEGT. The chain's CDR3 is CASSEVGGGADTQYF. The CDR3 region has the DNA TGTGCCAGCAGTGAAGTAGGTGGGGGGGCAGATACGCAGTATTTT.

The V call is TRBV5-4, the J call TRBJ2-5; D is possibly TRBD2 (6 bases). V was shortened by 0 bases and J by 3 bases, with 12 bases between the two germline ends. The germline CDR1 and CDR2 sequences are SGHNT and YYREEE (reference sequence). The CDR3 is 15 residues long. CDR3 region: CASSLGRGREETQYF. CDR3 nucleotides: TGTGCCAGCAGCTTGGGGAGGGGCCGGGAAGAGACCCAGTACTTC. The variable domain in full, with the rest retrieved from reference TRBV5-4 and TRBJ2-5, is ETGVTQSPTHLIKTRGQQVTLRCSSQSGHNTVSWYQQALGQGPQFIFQYYREEENGRGNFPPRFSGLQFPNYSSELNVNALELDDSALYLCASSLGRGREETQYFGPGTRLLVL.

The chain joins TRBV12-5 to TRBJ2-5; a weak D match, TRBD2 (6 bases). CDR1 and CDR2 (germline): LGHNT, FRNRAP. This CDR3 has 12 amino acids. V dropped 8 bases and J dropped 6 bases, with 13 bases sitting between them. The CDR3 protein is CASSGVLKTQYF. CDR3 nucleotide sequence: TGTGCTAGTTCGGGGGTGTTAAAGACCCAGTACTTC.

This clone appeared many times. The V call is TRBV6-5, the J call TRBJ2-1, with D perhaps matching TRBD2 (6 bases). The germline CDR1 and CDR2 sequences are MNHEY and SVGAGI. The V gene lost 2 bases and the J gene lost 7 bases, with 15 bases spanning the gap. The CDR3 length is 15 residues. The CDR3 reads CASSYVTGVGNEQFF. CDR3 DNA: TGTGCCAGCAGTTACGTTACGGGGGTAGGAAATGAGCAGTTCTTC.

This clone was found a few times. The chain uses TRBV7-6 and TRBJ1-4; TRBD1 aligns across 10 bases. Per germline, CDR1 SGHVS and CDR2 FNYEAQ. This CDR3 is 16 amino acids long. Trimming at V came to 5 bases and at J to 7 bases, leaving 10 bases not matched to a gene. CDR3 protein: CASSQTSDRGLEKLFF. As DNA, the CDR3 is TGTGCCAGCAGCCAAACCTCCGACAGGGGGCTTGAAAAACTGTTTTTT.

This chain joins TRBV11-2 and TRBJ2-7; D unresolved. V lost 1 base and J lost 5, with 3 bases in between. This CDR3 has 11 amino acids. Germline V gene data show CDR1 as SGHAT and CDR2 as FQNNGV. This CDR3 is CASSLGDEQYF. DNA of the CDR3: TGTGCCAGCAGCTTAGGGGACGAGCAGTACTTC.

The chain uses TRBV27 and TRBJ2-1, with 11 bases aligning to TRBD2. This CDR3 is built from 16 residues. Per the germline V gene, CDR1 is MNHEY and CDR2 is SMNVEV (reference sequence). Trimming removed 5 bases from V and 3 bases from J; junction bases left unmatched: 6. The CDR3 DNA reads as TGTGCCAGCAGTCCTGATACTAGCGGGAGCTACAATGAGCAGTTCTTC. Protein: CASSPDTSGSYNEQFF.

In this sample, this clone turned up once. A much larger clone lies one base from this, so it may be a read error. Within the sample, other DNA sequences also encode this same CDR3. This chain connects TRBV7-9 to TRBJ1-3, with D unresolved. This CDR3 has 16 amino acids. Germline lookup yields CDR1 SEHNR and CDR2 FQNEAQ (reference sequence). The germline V and J ends were trimmed by 0 bases and 0 bases, with 9 bases remaining between them. CDR3 residues: CASSLAQDYSGNTIYF. In DNA form, the CDR3 reads TGTGCCAGCAGCTTAGCGCAGGATTACTCTGGAAACACCATATATTTT.

This sequence joins TRBV6-1 and TRBJ2-7; TRBD1 aligns across 8 bases. Trimming at V came to 1 base and at J to 3 bases, leaving 5 bases not matched to a gene. Germline V CDR1 and CDR2: MNHNS, SASEGT. The CDR3 has 15 amino acids. CDR3 amino acids: CASSEGWTGNYEQYF. The CDR3 coding sequence is TGTGCCAGCAGTGAAGGGTGGACAGGGAACTACGAGCAGTACTTC.

DNA for the CDR3: TGCGCCAGCAGCTTGGCCACGTTTTCATCCGGGGAGCTGTTTTTT. Translated, it gives CASSLATFSSGELFF. This rearrangement joins TRBV5-1 to TRBJ2-2; D is uncertain. Germline CDR1 reads SGHRS; CDR2 reads YFSETQ. Trimming shortened V by 0 bases and J by 6 bases, and 12 bases separated the two germline ends. The CDR3 runs to 15 residues.

This chain connects TRBV6-5 to TRBJ1-1, with unresolved D. From germline, CDR1 is MNHEY and CDR2 SVGAGI. Between the trimmed V and J ends, which lost 0 bases and 6 bases, there was a span of 17 bases. This CDR3 has 16 amino acids. CDR3 region: CASSYSGKHLYPEAFF. The CDR3 nucleotides are TGTGCCAGCAGTTACTCAGGGAAGCACCTTTACCCTGAAGCTTTCTTT.

The gene calls are TRBV27 and TRBJ2-7; 7 bases are shared with TRBD2. The CDR3 runs 14 residues. In germline, CDR1 is MNHEY, CDR2 SMNVEV (reference sequence). Germline trimming cut 7 bases from V and 0 bases from J; bases unmatched to any gene: 6. This chain's CDR3 is CASKWGGISYEQYF. CDR3 coding DNA: TGTGCCAGCAAATGGGGGGGGATCTCCTACGAGCAGTACTTC.

The V gene is TRBV27, the J gene TRBJ2-5; D ambiguous. This CDR3 spans 11 amino acids. With 5 bases removed from V and 5 bases from J, the gap between germline ends came to 6 bases. The germline V gene has CDR1 MNHEY and CDR2 SMNVEV (reference sequence). DNA of the CDR3: TGTGCCAGCAGTAATGGGGAGACCCAGTACTTC. Protein product: CASSNGETQYF.

This clone was picked up one time. The V gene is TRBV29-1, the J gene TRBJ2-7; TRBD1 is a possible D gene (5 bases). The CDR3 sequence is 14 residues long. Germline V lookup: CDR1 SQVTM, CDR2 ANQGSEA. Trimming pared 1 base from V and 2 bases from J, leaving 12 bases between. In DNA, the CDR3 is TGCAGCGTTGAAGTTGGGGCCCCGGCCTACGAGCAGTACTTC. It is translated as CSVEVGAPAYEQYF.

The chain recombines TRBV5-6 with TRBJ2-3; 12 bases map to TRBD2. Trimming took 2 bases from V and 7 from J; bases not matched to a gene: 5. The CDR3 has 15 residues. Germline V CDR1 and CDR2: SGHDT, YYEEEE. The CDR3 DNA reads TGTGCCAGCAGCTTTTCGACTAGCGGGAGTAATACGCAGTATTTT. Amino acids: CASSFSTSGSNTQYF.